This T cell receptor beta chain is from a study of siplizumab effects on memory and regulatory T cells. Study-wide results and caveats: Versus around 25% in controls, the mappable alloreactive CD4+ clones averaged nearly 70% Treg-derived with siplizumab. Proliferating Tregs' suppressive function in siplizumab cultures went unconfirmed. Naive T cells appeared more varied than memory cells and looked like key alloresponse contributors.

As regards this clone: Its specificity is unknown.

Some 9.7 x 10^4 TCR templates were assayed per sample. TCRdb keeps only in-frame clones here, not all; method: immunoSEQ multiplex PCR. The data hold roughly 75,000 clones, with just over 90% observed a single time. The TCR originated in a human donor in good health. Sequenced sample: CD8+ T cells sorted from blood.

In DNA, the CDR3 is TGCGCCAGCAGCCAAGATCGTGGGGGGGGAAACACCATATATTTT. Protein: CASSQDRGGGNTIYF. The V and J genes are TRBV4-1 and TRBJ1-3, with D maybe TRBD1 (5 bases). V was pared by 0 bases and J by 4 bases, with 10 bases between. The CDR3 runs to 15 residues. Germline V gene sequence: CDR1 MGHRA, CDR2 YSYEKL.